The rows below give T cell receptor beta chains drawn from one sample of a study of Ad26.COV2.S vaccination and SARS-CoV-2 variants. Data came from immunoSEQ multiplex PCR; TCRdb stores just in-frame clones and leaves some out. The sample contains about 390,000 clones, 80% to 90% of which appear only once. The specimen was peripheral blood, collected in a trial of Ad26.COV2.S vaccine versus placebo. These receptors were obtained from a person aged 18-60 years who received the Ad26.COV2.S COVID-19 vaccine or a placebo. Each CDR3 is given with its conserved first and last residue. D genes are given only for firm matches. Clone size is not always given. Where it is, it says once, few, many or a class for expanded clones.

TRBJ2-5	NA	TRBV13	13	TRBD1	CASRPTGVETQYF	TGTGCCAGCAGACCGACAGGGGTGGAGACCCAGTACTTC
TRBJ2-5	NA	TRBV12-3/TRBV12-4	11	NA	CASSLRETQYF	TGTGCCAGCAGTTTGCGAGAGACCCAGTACTTC
TRBJ1-6	NA	TRBV7-9	14	TRBD1	CASSLGTGESPLHF	TGTGCCAGCAGCTTAGGGACAGGGGAATCACCCCTCCACTTT
TRBJ1-1	NA	TRBV6-5	11	NA	CATVLNTEAFF	TGTGCCACCGTATTAAACACTGAAGCTTTCTTT
TRBJ1-4	NA	TRBV9	15	TRBD1	CASSTRARGLEKLFF	TGTGCCAGCAGCACCCGGGCCAGGGGGCTCGAAAAACTGTTTTTT
TRBJ2-7	NA	TRBV13	18	NA	CASSPQGQGGLQSYEQYF	TGTGCCAGCAGCCCACAAGGTCAGGGGGGATTACAGTCCTACGAGCAGTACTTC
TRBJ2-1	once	TRBV2	13	NA	CASRNREANEQFF	TGTGCCAGCAGGAACCGGGAAGCCAATGAGCAGTTCTTC
TRBJ1-3	once	TRBV9	13	NA	CASSVDSGNTIYF	TGTGCCAGCAGCGTCGACTCTGGAAACACCATATATTTT
TRBJ1-2	once	TRBV30	13	NA	CAWSAGENYGYTF	TGTGCCTGGAGCGCAGGGGAGAACTATGGCTACACCTTC
TRBJ1-2	NA	TRBV19	15	TRBD1	CASSPQQGINYGYTF	TGTGCCAGTAGTCCACAACAGGGGATCAACTATGGCTACACCTTC
TRBJ1-6	NA	TRBV6-4	13	TRBD1	CASSPGGAVPLHF	TGTGCCAGCAGTCCAGGGGGCGCGGTACCCCTCCACTTT
TRBJ2-5	NA	TRBV4-1	15	TRBD2	CASSQVGLGAAAQYF	TGCGCCAGCAGCCAAGTGGGACTAGGGGCTGCGGCCCAGTACTTC
TRBJ2-7	NA	TRBV18	14	NA	CASSPGRSSYEQYF	TGTGCCAGCTCACCTGGAAGGAGCTCCTACGAGCAGTACTTC
TRBJ2-5	NA	TRBV19	12	NA	CASSIDRETQYF	TGTGCCAGTAGTATAGATCGGGAGACCCAGTACTTC
TRBJ1-4	once	TRBV30	15	NA	CAWSQGRATNEKLFF	TGTGCCTGGAGTCAGGGTAGGGCAACTAATGAAAAACTGTTTTTT
TRBJ1-6	NA	TRBV15	13	NA	CATSREGHSPLHF	TGTGCCACCAGCAGGGAGGGACACTCACCCCTCCACTTT
TRBJ1-3	NA	TRBV7-2	16	TRBD1	CASSPRTGGAGNTIYF	TGTGCCAGCAGCCCGAGGACAGGGGGAGCTGGAAACACCATATATTTT
TRBJ1-4	NA	TRBV21-1	22	NA	CASSKHGRATGTAKGIGEKLFF	TGTGCCAGCAGCAAACATGGGAGGGCTACCGGGACCGCTAAAGGAATAGGCGAAAAACTGTTTTTT
TRBJ1-5	NA	TRBV6-5	15	NA	CASSYSREDTQPQHF	TGTGCCAGCAGTTACTCGAGAGAGGACACCCAGCCCCAGCATTTT
TRBJ1-6	NA	TRBV21-1	15	NA	CASSKDRTYNSPLHF	TGTGCCAGCAGCAAGGACAGGACCTATAATTCACCCCTCCACTTT
TRBJ2-6	NA	TRBV24-1	13	NA	CATSGTGANVLTF	TGTGCCACCAGCGGTACTGGGGCCAACGTCCTGACTTTC
TRBJ2-7	NA	TRBV6-5	16	TRBD1	CASSYTQGTRSYEQYF	TGTGCCAGCAGTTACACACAGGGGACGCGCTCCTACGAGCAGTACTTC
TRBJ2-1	NA	TRBV2	14	TRBD1	CASSLGQGAGEQFF	TGTGCCAGCAGTCTGGGACAGGGGGCGGGTGAGCAGTTCTTC
TRBJ2-1	NA	TRBV19	14	NA	CASSIAGGSNEQFF	TGTGCCAGTAGTATAGCGGGGGGCTCCAATGAGCAGTTCTTC
TRBJ2-5	NA	TRBV27	11	NA	CASTQGETQYF	TGTGCCAGCACCCAAGGAGAGACCCAGTACTTC
TRBJ1-2	NA	TRBV12-3/TRBV12-4	13	NA	CASTLSRGGPLDF	TGTGCCAGCACCCTCTCCAGGGGAGGTCCCCTAGACTTC
TRBJ2-1	once	TRBV4-1	18	NA	CASSQPSSGLPHNNEQFF	TGCGCCAGCAGCCAACCGAGCTCGGGACTGCCACATAACAATGAGCAGTTCTTC
TRBJ2-7	NA	TRBV5-8	13	TRBD2	CASSLASGYEQYF	TGTGCCAGCAGCTTGGCTAGCGGCTACGAGCAGTACTTC
TRBJ2-2	NA	TRBV5-1	17	TRBD2	CASSLAHSGGATGELFF	TGCGCCAGCAGCTTGGCCCATAGCGGGGGGGCAACCGGGGAGCTGTTTTTT
TRBJ1-2	NA	TRBV6-5	14	NA	CASSYRELNYGYTF	TGTGCCAGCAGTTACAGGGAATTAAACTATGGCTACACCTTC
TRBJ1-2	once	TRBV5-6	14	NA	CASSQVTGNYGYTF	TGTGCCAGCAGCCAAGTTACAGGGAACTATGGCTACACCTTC
TRBJ2-5	NA	TRBV3-1/TRBV3-2	12	NA	CASSQLDETQYF	TGTGCCAGCAGCCAGCTAGATGAGACCCAGTACTTC
TRBJ2-7	once	TRBV2	13	NA	CAMAGTVSYEQYF	TGTGCCATGGCCGGGACCGTCTCCTACGAGCAGTACTTC
TRBJ1-5	NA	TRBV28	16	NA	CASSLLAEIGNQPQHF	TGTGCCAGCAGTTTATTGGCCGAGATCGGCAATCAGCCCCAGCATTTT
TRBJ2-7	NA	TRBV27	16	TRBD1	CASSLSGQGPPYEQYF	TGTGCCAGCAGTTTATCCGGACAGGGTCCTCCTTACGAGCAGTACTTC
TRBJ1-5	NA	TRBV19	15	NA	CASSLAKAGNQSQHF	TGTGCCAGTAGTCTGGCCAAGGCAGGCAATCAGTCCCAGCATTTT
TRBJ1-5	NA	TRBV6-2/TRBV6-3	15	TRBD1	CASSTRTGTRQPQHF	TGTGCCAGCAGTACCAGGACAGGGACTCGTCAGCCCCAGCATTTT
TRBJ1-2	NA	TRBV18	15	NA	CASSPSDPAAYGYTF	TGTGCCAGCTCACCAAGTGACCCGGCCGCCTATGGCTACACCTTC
TRBJ2-5	NA	TRBV5-1	12	NA	CASSGQKETQYF	TGCGCCAGCAGCGGACAGAAAGAGACCCAGTACTTC
TRBJ2-5	NA	TRBV9	14	TRBD2	CASSPGGGAETQYF	TGTGCCAGCAGCCCCGGCGGGGGGGCGGAGACCCAGTACTTC
TRBJ1-1	NA	TRBV6-1	14	TRBD1	CASSEGQGGTEAFF	TGTGCCAGCAGTGAGGGACAGGGAGGTACTGAAGCTTTCTTT
TRBJ2-1	NA	TRBV6-6	16	TRBD2	CASSVTSISSYNEQFF	TGTGCCAGCAGTGTGACTAGCATAAGCTCCTACAATGAGCAGTTCTTC
TRBJ2-1	NA	TRBV5-5	13	TRBD1	CASTRTGNNEQFF	TGTGCCAGCACCAGGACAGGGAACAATGAGCAGTTCTTC
TRBJ1-4	NA	TRBV6-2/TRBV6-3	15	NA	CASSDRGAFNEKLFF	TGTGCCAGCAGCGACCGGGGGGCCTTTAATGAAAAACTGTTTTTT
TRBJ1-2	once	TRBV5-8	13	NA	CASSLKGPYGYTF	TGTGCCAGCAGCTTGAAGGGGCCCTATGGCTACACCTTC
TRBJ2-3	NA	TRBV7-9	13	NA	CASSRPGPGTQYF	TGTGCCAGCAGCCGCCCTGGACCAGGTACGCAGTATTTT
TRBJ1-4	NA	TRBV5-6	16	TRBD1	CASSFRFETGNEKLFF	TGTGCCAGCAGCTTTCGTTTCGAGACAGGGAATGAAAAACTGTTTTTT
TRBJ1-5	NA	TRBV19	16	TRBD1	CASSIWGQHSNQPQHF	TGTGCCAGTAGTATTTGGGGACAGCATAGCAATCAGCCCCAGCATTTT
TRBJ1-1	NA	TRBV5-1	13	NA	CASSSQVGTEAFF	TGCGCCAGCAGCAGCCAGGTTGGCACTGAAGCTTTCTTT
TRBJ1-4	once	TRBV30	11	NA	CAWSVGEKLFF	TGTGCCTGGAGTGTGGGGGAAAAACTGTTTTTT
TRBJ1-1	NA	TRBV5-4	12	NA	CASSFEATEAFF	TGTGCCAGCAGCTTCGAAGCCACTGAAGCTTTCTTT
TRBJ1-4	NA	TRBV5-5	15	NA	CASSFGGRSNEKLFF	TGTGCCAGCAGCTTTGGTGGCAGGAGTAATGAAAAACTGTTTTTT
TRBJ1-2	few	TRBV6-5	10	NA	CASFNYGYTF	TGTGCCAGCTTTAACTATGGCTACACCTTC
TRBJ2-3	NA	TRBV11-2	14	NA	CASSLDGMMDTQYF	TGTGCCAGCAGCTTAGATGGGATGATGGATACGCAGTATTTT
TRBJ2-7	once	TRBV30	14	NA	CAWSKGGDVREQYF	TGTGCCTGGAGTAAAGGGGGGGACGTCCGAGAGCAGTACTTC
TRBJ2-1	NA	TRBV4-1	15	NA	CASSLDSLGYNEQFF	TGCGCCAGCAGCTTAGACAGCCTGGGGTACAATGAGCAGTTCTTC
TRBJ1-2	NA	TRBV5-1	14	TRBD1	CARGGDRGPAGYTF	TGCGCCCGCGGGGGGGACAGGGGGCCCGCAGGCTACACCTTC